This T cell receptor beta chain was sequenced for a study of blood T cells in healthy people across ages. This clonotype came up a few times. Its antigen is currently unknown. PCR was performed a second time for roughly 7 to 12 cycles using a sample-barcoded 5' primer and a J-beta primer mix. TCRdb used MiXCR to reprocess the 5' RACE reads, holding one entry per CDR3 protein. The sample has fewer than 2,000,000 distinct CDR3 sequences, about 31% seen once; the top ten hold 11%. Overall study findings and caveats: Estimated diversity that came from one million T cells was considered an underestimate. Significant beta diversity loss was already apparent by age roughly 43, declining roughly linearly. Higher diversity, along with more naive CD4+ cells, distinguished long-lived donors from aged donors.

Germline lookup yields CDR1 MNHEY and CDR2 SVGEGT. The CDR3 loop spans 14 amino acids. With 5 bases clipped from V and 6 bases from J, the junction kept 9 bases outside the gene matches. The origin of this receptor is a woman aged 30 to 39 in good health. Source material: blood. The chain couples TRBV6-2 or TRBV6-3 to TRBJ2-7, with 8 bases matching TRBD1. CDR3 protein: CASSRRQGRVEQYF. In DNA form, the CDR3 reads TGTGCCAGCAGTCGGAGACAGGGGCGGGTCGAGCAGTACTTC.